This T cell receptor (beta chain) derives from a study of CD8+ T cells in alopecia areata. Study outcomes and limitations: Besides other cells, scalp samples also yield sequences of resident alphabeta T cells from normal skin. Relative to mice, TCR sharing across patients was less clear, a difference possibly HLA-related. Lesional tissue from the scalp (especially in alopecia totalis/universalis) showed higher clonality than normal scalp.

TCR sequencing used cDNA made by reverse transcription of extracted RNA. Method: immunoSEQ multiplex PCR; TCRdb's copy keeps in-frame clones and lacks some. There are more than 95,000 clones in the sample; over 60% occur only once, and around 2.8% lies in the top ten. V was pared by 2 bases and J by 5 bases, with 0 bases of the junction left unmatched. Germline-derived CDR1 and CDR2 are SGHVS and FQNEAQ. There are 15 residues in the CDR3. With regard to this clone: What it binds is unknown.

Sorting from PBMCs produced CD4+ and CD8+ T cells. The rearrangement links TRBV7-8 to TRBJ2-2; 12 positions agree with TRBD2. The specimen sequenced was CD4+ T cells sorted from blood. This clonotype was obtained from a human donor in good health. The CDR3 sequence is CASSLLAGGTGELFF. The CDR3 DNA is TGTGCCAGCAGCTTACTAGCGGGGGGGACCGGGGAGCTGTTTTTT.